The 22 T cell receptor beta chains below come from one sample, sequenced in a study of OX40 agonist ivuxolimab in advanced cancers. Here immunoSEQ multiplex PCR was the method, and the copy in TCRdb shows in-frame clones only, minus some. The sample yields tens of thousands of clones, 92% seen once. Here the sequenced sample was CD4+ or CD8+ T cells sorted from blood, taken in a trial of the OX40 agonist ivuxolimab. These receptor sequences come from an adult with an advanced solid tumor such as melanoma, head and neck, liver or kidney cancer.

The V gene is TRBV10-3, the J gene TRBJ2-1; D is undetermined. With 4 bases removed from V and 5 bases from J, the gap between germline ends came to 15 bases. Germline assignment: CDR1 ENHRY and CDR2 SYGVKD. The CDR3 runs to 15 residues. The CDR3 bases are TGTGCCATCAGTGGAAGCGTGACGGCAAACAATGAGCAGTTCTTC. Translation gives CAISGSVTANNEQFF.

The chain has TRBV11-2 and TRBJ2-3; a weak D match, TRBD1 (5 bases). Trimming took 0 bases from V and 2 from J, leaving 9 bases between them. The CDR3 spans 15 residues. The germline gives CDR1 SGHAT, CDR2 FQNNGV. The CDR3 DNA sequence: TGTGCCAGCAGCTTAGACAGGGCGATCACAGATACGCAGTATTTT. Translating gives CASSLDRAITDTQYF.

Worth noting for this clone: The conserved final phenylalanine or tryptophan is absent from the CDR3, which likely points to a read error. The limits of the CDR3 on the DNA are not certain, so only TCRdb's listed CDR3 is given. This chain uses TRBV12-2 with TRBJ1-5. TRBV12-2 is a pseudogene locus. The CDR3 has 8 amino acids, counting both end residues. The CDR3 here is CASRLACQ.

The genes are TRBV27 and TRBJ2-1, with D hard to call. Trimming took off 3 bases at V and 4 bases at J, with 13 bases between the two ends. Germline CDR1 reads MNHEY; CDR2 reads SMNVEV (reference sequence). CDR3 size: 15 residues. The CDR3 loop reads CASSFRRIKYNEQFF. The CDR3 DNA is TGTGCCAGCAGTTTTCGGCGGATAAAATACAATGAGCAGTTCTTC.

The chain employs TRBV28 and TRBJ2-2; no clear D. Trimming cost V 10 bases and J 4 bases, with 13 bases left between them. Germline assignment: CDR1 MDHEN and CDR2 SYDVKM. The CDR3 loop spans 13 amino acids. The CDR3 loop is CAIAGVITGELFF. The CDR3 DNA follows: TGTGCCATCGCAGGAGTAATCACCGGGGAGCTGTTTTTT.

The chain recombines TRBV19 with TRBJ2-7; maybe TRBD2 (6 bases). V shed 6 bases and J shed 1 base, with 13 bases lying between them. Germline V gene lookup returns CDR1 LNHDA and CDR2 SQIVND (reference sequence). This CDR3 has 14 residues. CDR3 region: CASRTRGSSYEQYF. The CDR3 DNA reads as TGTGCCAGTAGAACCCGGGGGTCTTCCTACGAGCAGTACTTC.

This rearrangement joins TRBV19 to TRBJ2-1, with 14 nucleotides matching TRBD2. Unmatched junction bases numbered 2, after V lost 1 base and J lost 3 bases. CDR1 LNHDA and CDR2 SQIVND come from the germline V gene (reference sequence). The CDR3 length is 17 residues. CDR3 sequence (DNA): TGTGCCAGTAGTATAGCCGGGACTAGCGGGAGCTACAATGAGCAGTTCTTC. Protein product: CASSIAGTSGSYNEQFF.

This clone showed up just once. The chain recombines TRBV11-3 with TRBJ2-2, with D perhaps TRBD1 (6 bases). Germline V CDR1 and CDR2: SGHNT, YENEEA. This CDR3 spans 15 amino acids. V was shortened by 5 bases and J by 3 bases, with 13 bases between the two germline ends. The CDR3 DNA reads TGTGCCAGCAGCCCCGGGCCAGGGGACACCGGGGAGCTGTTTTTT. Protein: CASSPGPGDTGELFF.

For the CDR3, the DNA is TGTGCCAGCAGTGTGGACAGTGTGCCCTACGAGCAGTACTTC. Translated: CASSVDSVPYEQYF. The chain joins TRBV2 to TRBJ2-7, with a possible D match to TRBD1 (6 bases). V lost 4 bases and J lost 2, with 12 bases in between. This CDR3 spans 14 amino acids. The germline V gene has CDR1 SNHLY and CDR2 FYNNEI.

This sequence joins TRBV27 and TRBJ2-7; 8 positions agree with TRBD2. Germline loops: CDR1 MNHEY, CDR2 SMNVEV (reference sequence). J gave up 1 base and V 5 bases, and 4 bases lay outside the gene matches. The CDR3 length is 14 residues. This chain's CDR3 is CASSTSSGSYEQYF. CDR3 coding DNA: TGTGCCAGCAGTACTTCTAGCGGGTCCTACGAGCAGTACTTC.

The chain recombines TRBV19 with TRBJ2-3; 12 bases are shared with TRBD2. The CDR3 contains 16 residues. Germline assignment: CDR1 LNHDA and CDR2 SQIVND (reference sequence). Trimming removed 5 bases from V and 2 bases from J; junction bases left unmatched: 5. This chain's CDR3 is CASSLAGGGATDTQYF. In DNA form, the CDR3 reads TGTGCCAGTAGTCTAGCGGGAGGGGGAGCCACAGATACGCAGTATTTT.

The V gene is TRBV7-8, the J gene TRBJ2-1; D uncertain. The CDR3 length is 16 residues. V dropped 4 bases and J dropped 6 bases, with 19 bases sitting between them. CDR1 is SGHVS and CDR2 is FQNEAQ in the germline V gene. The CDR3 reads CASSYGQPRGSNEQFF. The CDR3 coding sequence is TGTGCCAGCAGCTATGGGCAGCCCCGTGGTTCCAATGAGCAGTTCTTC.

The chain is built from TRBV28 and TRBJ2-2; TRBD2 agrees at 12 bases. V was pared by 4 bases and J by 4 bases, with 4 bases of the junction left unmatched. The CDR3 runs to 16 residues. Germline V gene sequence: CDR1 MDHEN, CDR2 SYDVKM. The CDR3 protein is CASSSRLAGVTGELFF. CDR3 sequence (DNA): TGTGCCAGCAGTTCTAGACTAGCGGGAGTCACCGGGGAGCTGTTTTTT.

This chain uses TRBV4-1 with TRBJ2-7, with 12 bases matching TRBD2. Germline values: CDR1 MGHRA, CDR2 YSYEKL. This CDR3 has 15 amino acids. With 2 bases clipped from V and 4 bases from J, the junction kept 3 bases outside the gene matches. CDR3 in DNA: TGCGCCAGCAGCCAACTAGCGGGAGGGCCTTACGAGCAGTACTTC. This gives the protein CASSQLAGGPYEQYF.

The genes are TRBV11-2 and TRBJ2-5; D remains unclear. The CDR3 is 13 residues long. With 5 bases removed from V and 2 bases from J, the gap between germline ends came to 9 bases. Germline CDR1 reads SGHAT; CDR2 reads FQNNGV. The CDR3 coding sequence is TGTGCCAGCAGCCCCGGGCCGCAAGAGACCCAGTACTTC. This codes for CASSPGPQETQYF. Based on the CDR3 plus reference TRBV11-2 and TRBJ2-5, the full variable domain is EAGVAQSPRYKIIEKRQSVAFWCNPISGHATLYWYQQILGQGPKLLIQFQNNGVVDDSQLPKDRFSAERLKGVDSTLKIQPAKLEDSAVYLCASSPGPQETQYFGPGTRLLVL.

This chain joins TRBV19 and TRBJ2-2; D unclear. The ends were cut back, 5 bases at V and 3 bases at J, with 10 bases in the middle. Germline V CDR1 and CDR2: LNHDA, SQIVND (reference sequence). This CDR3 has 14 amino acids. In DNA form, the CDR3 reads TGTGCCAGTAGTCGGCGGCAATACACCGGGGAGCTGTTTTTT. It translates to CASSRRQYTGELFF.

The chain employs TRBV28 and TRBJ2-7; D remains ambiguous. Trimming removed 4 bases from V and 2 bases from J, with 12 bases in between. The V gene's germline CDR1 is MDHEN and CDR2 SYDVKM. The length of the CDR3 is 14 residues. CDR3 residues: CASSSPIATYEQYF. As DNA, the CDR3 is TGTGCCAGCAGTTCCCCAATTGCTACCTACGAGCAGTACTTC.

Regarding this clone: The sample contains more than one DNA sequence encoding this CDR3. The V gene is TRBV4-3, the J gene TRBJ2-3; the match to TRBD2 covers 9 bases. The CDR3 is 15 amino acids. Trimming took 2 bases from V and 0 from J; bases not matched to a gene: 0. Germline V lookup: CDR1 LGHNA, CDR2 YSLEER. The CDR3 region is CASSQTSGSTDTQYF. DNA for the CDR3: TGCGCCAGCAGCCAAACTAGCGGGAGCACAGATACGCAGTATTTT.

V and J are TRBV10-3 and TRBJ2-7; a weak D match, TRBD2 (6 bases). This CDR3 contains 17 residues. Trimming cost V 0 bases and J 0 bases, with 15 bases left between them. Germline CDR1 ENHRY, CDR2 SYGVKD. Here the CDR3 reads CAISESRVGGYSYEQYF. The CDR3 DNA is TGTGCCATCAGTGAGTCGAGGGTGGGAGGTTACTCCTACGAGCAGTACTTC.

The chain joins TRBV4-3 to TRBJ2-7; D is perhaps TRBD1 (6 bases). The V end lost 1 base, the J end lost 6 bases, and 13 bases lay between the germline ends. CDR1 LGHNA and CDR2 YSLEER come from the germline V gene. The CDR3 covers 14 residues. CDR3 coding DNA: TGCGCCAGCAGCCAAGTTACAGGGACCAGCGAGCAGTACTTC. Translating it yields CASSQVTGTSEQYF.

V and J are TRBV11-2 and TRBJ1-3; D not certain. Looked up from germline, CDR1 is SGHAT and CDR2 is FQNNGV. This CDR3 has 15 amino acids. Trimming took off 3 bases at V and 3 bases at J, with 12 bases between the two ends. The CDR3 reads CASSLAYGHGNTIYF. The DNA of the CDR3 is TGTGCCAGCAGCTTGGCCTACGGCCATGGAAACACCATATATTTT.

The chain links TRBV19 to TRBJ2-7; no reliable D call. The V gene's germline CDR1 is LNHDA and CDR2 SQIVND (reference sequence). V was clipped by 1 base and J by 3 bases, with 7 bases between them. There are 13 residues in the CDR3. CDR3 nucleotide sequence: TGTGCCAGTAGTATAGGTGGAGTCTACGAGCAGTACTTC. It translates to CASSIGGVYEQYF.